Presented here are 10 T cell receptor beta chains from one specimen sequenced in a study of cytomegalovirus exposure and HLA in healthy donors. PCR used 60 Vbeta primers and 13 Jbeta primers. Libraries were prepared by immunoSEQ multiplex PCR; TCRdb keeps only in-frame clonotypes and omits some of them. With tens of thousands of clones in the sample, the ten largest clones hold around 3.7%. The sample consisted of PBMCs. Receptor source: a male donor in good health and CMV-seronegative.

The chain uses TRBV28 and TRBJ2-7; no reliable D call. Trimming took 5 bases from V and 2 from J, leaving 16 bases between them. The CDR3 spans 15 residues. Per germline, CDR1 MDHEN and CDR2 SYDVKM. DNA for the CDR3: TGTGCCAGCAGTCCGCCGCCGGGTTCGGCCTACGAGCAGTACTTC. Translated: CASSPPPGSAYEQYF.

CDR3 sequence: CASNQGHQPQHF. For the CDR3, the DNA is TGTGCCAGCAATCAGGGCCATCAGCCCCAGCATTTT. The rearrangement uses TRBV5-8 and TRBJ1-5, with D possibly matching TRBD1 (5 bases). The V end was cut by 6 bases, the J end by 5 bases, with 9 bases between. Germline CDR1 reads SGHTS; CDR2 reads YDEGEE. The CDR3 extends over 12 amino acids.

The gene calls are TRBV2 and TRBJ1-2; 9 positions agree with TRBD1. The CDR3 covers 12 residues. Germline-derived CDR1 and CDR2 are SNHLY and FYNNEI. Trimming at V came to 6 bases and at J to 8 bases, leaving 4 bases not matched to a gene. The CDR3: CASRQTGGGYTF. The CDR3 bases are TGTGCCAGCAGGCAAACAGGGGGCGGCTACACCTTC.

The rearrangement links TRBV5-1 to TRBJ2-5, with D unclear. CDR1 and CDR2 (germline): SGHRS, YFSETQ. The CDR3 runs 16 residues. The ends were cut back, 4 bases at V and 5 bases at J, with 21 bases in the middle. CDR3 loop: CASSPGGQPPWETQYF. The CDR3 DNA is TGCGCCAGCAGCCCCGGCGGTCAACCCCCTTGGGAGACCCAGTACTTC.

This chain uses TRBV13 with TRBJ2-7; maybe TRBD2 (5 bases). Germline V gene lookup returns CDR1 PRHDT and CDR2 FYEKMQ (reference sequence). CDR3 length: 14 residues. The germline V and J ends were trimmed by 7 bases and 2 bases, with 15 bases remaining between them. The chain's CDR3 is CASTPGMSAYEQYF. In DNA, the CDR3 is TGTGCCAGCACCCCGGGAATGTCGGCCTACGAGCAGTACTTC.

This chain uses TRBV9 with TRBJ1-2; TRBD1 matches 7 bases. The CDR3 runs 12 residues. V gave up 0 bases and J gave up 7 bases; unmatched junction bases: 0. Germline loops: CDR1 SGDLS, CDR2 YYNGEE. CDR3 nucleotide sequence: TGTGCCAGCAGCGTAGGACAGGGTGGCTACACCTTC. Translated, it gives CASSVGQGGYTF.

This sequence joins TRBV12-5 and TRBJ2-5; perhaps TRBD2 as D (6 bases). Matching the DNA end better, TRBJ2-7 makes the J call doubtful. The CDR3 is made up of 13 amino acids. Germline V gene sequence: CDR1 LGHNT, CDR2 FRNRAP. The CDR3 here is CASARRGTYEQYF. The DNA of the CDR3 is TGTGCTAGTGCCCGTCGGGGGACCTACGAGCAGTACTTC.

The chain has TRBV11-2 and TRBJ1-2; D is possibly TRBD1 (6 bases). Between the trimmed V and J ends, which lost 5 bases and 8 bases, there was a span of 18 bases. Germline CDR1 and CDR2: SGHAT and FQNNGV. The CDR3 has 14 residues. CDR3 protein: CASSPGWGGEGYTF. The CDR3 coding sequence is TGTGCCAGCAGCCCCGGGTGGGGGGGCGAAGGCTACACCTTC.

This chain joins TRBV28 and TRBJ1-2, with 7 bases matching TRBD1. CDR1 and CDR2 (germline): MDHEN, SYDVKM. The V segment lost 6 bases and the J segment 1 base; nucleotides outside the gene matches: 11. This CDR3 region has 16 residues. The CDR3 protein is CASSIPQGGRNYGYTF. CDR3 sequence (DNA): TGTGCCAGCAGCATCCCCCAGGGGGGACGTAACTATGGCTACACCTTC.

As regards this clone: At one end, the junction sequence differs from germline, possibly due to a read error. The chain joins TRBV7-9 to TRBJ2-7; a possible D gene is TRBD2 (6 bases). The germline CDR1 and CDR2 sequences are SEHNR and FQNEAQ (reference sequence). The CDR3 contains 17 residues. The CDR3 spells CASSVAPFGQPAGEQYF. In DNA, the CDR3 is TGTGCCAGCAGCGTAGCCCCCTTTGGGCAGCCCGCGGGGGAGCAGTACTTC.